This T cell receptor (beta chain) originates from a study of preoperative IRX-2 immunotherapy in early breast cancer (dated by TCRdb to the late 2010s). Taken with the paper, the label for treatment or condition translates to: preoperative locoregional IRX-2 cytokine immunotherapy. The samples were obtained from a phase Ib study that tested preoperative, locoregional IRX-2 cytokine immunotherapy meant to prime immune responses. The donors were early-stage breast cancer patients who were given IRX-2 prior to surgery. V lost 4 bases and J lost 5 bases, and the count of bases not matched to a germline gene is 3. The germline V gene (reference sequence) gives CDR1 as LNHDA and CDR2 as SQIVND. The CDR3 numbers 13 residues from cysteine through phenylalanine. Only the CDR3 portion is preserved as DNA: 39 bases, with reading frame beginning at the first base. As concerns this clone: Its binding antigen is unknown. One base away there is no much larger clone; base qualities are not given.

The library was built by means of the immunoSEQ multiplex PCR assay. The table comes from immuneACCESS by way of TCRdb, which keeps in-frame sequences with V and J called. Part of the clones is missing from these tables; in studies checked, under half for an unresolved V gene and the rest for unknown reasons. A total of approximately 2,100 clones appear in this sample, roughly 70% of them only once. Jointly, the top ten make up 10% of the sample. The V gene is TRBV19 and the J gene is TRBJ1-2, with 8 bases matching TRBD1. The receptor was derived from a human donor with breast cancer. The specimen was tumor tissue, collected before IRX-2 immunotherapy. The CDR3 reads as follows: CASSTRTGYGYTF. The nucleotides are TGTGCCAGTAGTACCCGGACAGGGTATGGCTACACCTTC.